These 10 T cell receptor beta chains were sequenced from one sample in a study of metastatic and nonmetastatic thyroid tumors (dated by TCRdb to the early 2020s). The receptor library was made with PCR. TCRdb records Illumina HiSeq 4000 as the sequencer. TCRdb took the public reads, trimmed them with fastp at Q25, ran MiXCR for clone calling and kept in-frame beta chains. Recorded for this sample are more than 70,000 clones; less than 10% of them occurred a single time. The ten largest clonotypes hold roughly 9% of the sample. Before undergoing thyroid surgery, none of the patients had been given any kind of treatment. The sequenced sample consisted of blood. All receptors derive from a female donor with papillary thyroid cancer or a benign thyroid nodule (not recorded which). Some clones in this sample may be carry-over from other donors' samples.

This clone was detected ten times or more. V usage is TRBV20-1 and J usage is TRBJ2-3, with D perhaps TRBD2 (6 bases). This CDR3 has 15 residues. Germline CDR1 is DFQATT and CDR2 is SNEGSKA (reference sequence). The germline V and J ends were trimmed by 2 bases and 2 bases, with 14 bases remaining between them. The CDR3 here is CSARILASATDTQYF. CDR3 nucleotide sequence: TGCAGTGCTAGAATCTTGGCTAGCGCCACAGATACGCAGTATTTT.

This clone was observed many times. The V call is TRBV2, the J call TRBJ1-2; 7 nucleotides agree with TRBD1. Germline V gene sequence: CDR1 SNHLY, CDR2 FYNNEI. The trim removed 10 bases at V and 4 bases at J, leaving 9 bases unmatched. The length of the CDR3 is 13 residues. The CDR3 bases are TGTGCCACCGGGGACAGCCCTTCCTATGGCTACACCTTC. It codes for CATGDSPSYGYTF.

This clone was recorded many times. The chain couples TRBV7-3 to TRBJ2-1; D call uncertain. The V end was cut by 1 base, the J end by 0 bases, with 13 bases between. This CDR3 spans 17 amino acids. Germline CDR1 and CDR2: SGHTA and FQGTGA. The CDR3 loop is CASSLSQPWDSYNEQFF. The CDR3 DNA reads TGTGCCAGCAGCTTAAGCCAGCCCTGGGACTCCTACAATGAGCAGTTCTTC.

This clone was found many times. This chain joins TRBV6-1 and TRBJ2-7; 7 positions match TRBD2. Germline values: CDR1 MNHNS, CDR2 SASEGT. J lost 7 bases, V lost 5 bases, and 2 bases had no gene match. The CDR3 is 11 amino acids. CDR3 amino acids: CASSSGREQYF. CDR3 nucleotides: TGTGCCAGCAGTTCCGGGAGGGAGCAGTACTTC.

The table lists this clone with many counts. The genes are TRBV20-1 and TRBJ2-5; D gene uncertain. Germline V lookup: CDR1 DFQATT, CDR2 SNEGSKA (reference sequence). The CDR3 extends over 10 amino acids. Deletions cut 3 bases from V and 4 bases from J, with 3 bases between. CDR3 sequence: CSASTETQYF. The CDR3 DNA follows: TGCAGTGCTAGTACAGAGACCCAGTACTTC.

There are many counts of this clone. The chain carries TRBV19 and TRBJ2-1; D gene ambiguous. Trimming left V 0 bases short and J 9 bases short, with 9 bases between. Germline V gene sequence: CDR1 LNHDA, CDR2 SQIVND (reference sequence). There are 13 residues in the CDR3. CDR3 loop: CASSIDLGGEQFF. The CDR3 DNA reads TGTGCCAGTAGTATAGATCTGGGTGGTGAGCAGTTCTTC.

The chain recombines TRBV3-1 with TRBJ2-3, with 11 positions matching TRBD2. The germline V gene encodes CDR1 LGHDT and CDR2 YNNKEL (reference sequence). With V trimmed by 0 bases and J by 3 bases, 8 bases remained unmatched. The CDR3 covers 18 residues. In nucleotides, the CDR3 is TGTGCCAGCAGCCAAGATCGAGTTAGCGGGGGGGTAACAGATACGCAGTATTTT. This sequence encodes CASSQDRVSGGVTDTQYF.

This chain uses TRBV20-1 with TRBJ1-1, with 7 bases lining up with TRBD1. The CDR3 runs 16 residues. Germline trimming cut 6 bases from V and 0 bases from J; bases unmatched to any gene: 13. CDR1 is DFQATT and CDR2 is SNEGSKA in the germline V gene (reference sequence). The CDR3 spells CSAHNPGQSLNTEAFF. CDR3 sequence (DNA): TGCAGTGCCCACAATCCGGGACAGTCATTGAACACTGAAGCTTTCTTT.

This sequence joins TRBV12-3 or TRBV12-4 and TRBJ2-2, with D perhaps TRBD1 (5 bases). This CDR3 comprises 15 residues. V lost 0 bases, J lost 1 base, and 6 bases lay in between. The CDR3 nucleotides are TGTGCCAGCAGTTTAGCGCAGGGGAACACCGGGGAGCTGTTTTTT. Its translation: CASSLAQGNTGELFF.

Ten or more counts support this clone. The chain links TRBV2 to TRBJ2-7; D is perhaps TRBD2 (5 bases). Germline V gene lookup returns CDR1 SNHLY and CDR2 FYNNEI. The CDR3 has 12 residues. V gave up 7 bases and J gave up 1 base, with 8 bases separating them. The CDR3: CASTEGSYEQYF. The CDR3 region has the DNA TGTGCCAGCACCGAGGGTTCCTACGAGCAGTACTTC. The entire variable domain, with the rest obtained from reference TRBV2 and TRBJ2-7, is as follows: EPEVTQTPSHQVTQMGQEVILRCVPISNHLYFYWYRQILGQKVEFLVSFYNNEISEKSEIFDDQFSVERPDGSNFTLKIRSTKLEDSAMYFCASTEGSYEQYFGPGTRLTVT.